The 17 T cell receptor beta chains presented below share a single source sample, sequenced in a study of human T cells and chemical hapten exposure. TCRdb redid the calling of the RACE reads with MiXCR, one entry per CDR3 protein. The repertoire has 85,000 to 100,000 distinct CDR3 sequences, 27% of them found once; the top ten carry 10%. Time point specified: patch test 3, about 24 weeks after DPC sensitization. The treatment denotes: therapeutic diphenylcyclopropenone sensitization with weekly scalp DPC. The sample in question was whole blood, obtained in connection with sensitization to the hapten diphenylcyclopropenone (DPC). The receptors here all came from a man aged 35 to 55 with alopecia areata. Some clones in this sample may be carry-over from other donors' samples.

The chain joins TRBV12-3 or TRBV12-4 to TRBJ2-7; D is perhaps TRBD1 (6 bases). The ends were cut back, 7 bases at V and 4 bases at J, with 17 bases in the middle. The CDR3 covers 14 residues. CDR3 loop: CASTADDRRYEQYF. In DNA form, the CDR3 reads TGTGCCAGCACCGCCGACGACAGGCGGTACGAGCAGTACTTC.

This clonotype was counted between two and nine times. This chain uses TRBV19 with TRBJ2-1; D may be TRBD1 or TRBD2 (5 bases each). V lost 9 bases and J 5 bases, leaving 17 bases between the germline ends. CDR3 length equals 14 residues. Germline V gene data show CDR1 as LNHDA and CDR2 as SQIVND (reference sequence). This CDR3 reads CASSPGTPNNEQFF. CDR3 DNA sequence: TGTGCCAGCTCCCCCGGGACCCCCAACAATGAGCAGTTCTTC.

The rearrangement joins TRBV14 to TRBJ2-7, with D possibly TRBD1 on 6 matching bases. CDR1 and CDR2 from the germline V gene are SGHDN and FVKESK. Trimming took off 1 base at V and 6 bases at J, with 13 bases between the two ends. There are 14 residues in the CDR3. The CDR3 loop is CASSQVRGPTEQYF. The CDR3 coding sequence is TGTGCCAGCAGCCAAGTCAGGGGACCGACCGAGCAGTACTTC.

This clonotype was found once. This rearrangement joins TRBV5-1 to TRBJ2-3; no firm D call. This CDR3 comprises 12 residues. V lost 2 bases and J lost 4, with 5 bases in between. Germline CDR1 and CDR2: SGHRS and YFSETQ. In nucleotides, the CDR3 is TGCGCCAGCAGCTTAGAAGCAGATACGCAGTATTTT. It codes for CASSLEADTQYF.

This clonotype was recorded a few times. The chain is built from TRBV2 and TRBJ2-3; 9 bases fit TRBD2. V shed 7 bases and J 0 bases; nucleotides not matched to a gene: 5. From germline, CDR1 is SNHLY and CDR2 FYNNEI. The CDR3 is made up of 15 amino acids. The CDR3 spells CASKLAGVSTDTQYF. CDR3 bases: TGTGCCAGCAAACTAGCGGGCGTTAGCACAGATACGCAGTATTTT.

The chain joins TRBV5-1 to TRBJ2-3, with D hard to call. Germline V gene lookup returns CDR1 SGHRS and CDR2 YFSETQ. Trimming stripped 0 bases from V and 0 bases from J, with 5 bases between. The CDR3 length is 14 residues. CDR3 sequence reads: CASSLDPSTDTQYF. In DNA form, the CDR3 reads TGCGCCAGCAGCTTGGATCCTAGCACAGATACGCAGTATTTT.

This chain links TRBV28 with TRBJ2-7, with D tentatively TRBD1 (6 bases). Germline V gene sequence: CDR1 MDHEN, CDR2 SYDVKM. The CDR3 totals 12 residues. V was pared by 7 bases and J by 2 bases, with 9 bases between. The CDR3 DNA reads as TGTGCCAGCAAGGACAGCGCCTACGAGCAGTACTTC. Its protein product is CASKDSAYEQYF.

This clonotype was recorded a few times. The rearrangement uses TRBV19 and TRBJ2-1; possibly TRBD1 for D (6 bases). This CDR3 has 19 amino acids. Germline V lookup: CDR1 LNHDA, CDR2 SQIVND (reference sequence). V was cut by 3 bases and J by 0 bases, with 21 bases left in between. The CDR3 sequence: CASSMPGQSGLRSYNEQFF. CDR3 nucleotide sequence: TGTGCCAGTAGTATGCCCGGACAGTCAGGACTCCGCTCCTACAATGAGCAGTTCTTC.

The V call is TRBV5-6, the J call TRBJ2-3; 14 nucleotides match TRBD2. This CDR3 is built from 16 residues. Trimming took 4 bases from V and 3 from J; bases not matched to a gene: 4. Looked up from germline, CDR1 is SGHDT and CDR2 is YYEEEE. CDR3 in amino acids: CASSQTSGRATDTQYF. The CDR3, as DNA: TGTGCCAGCAGCCAGACTAGCGGGAGGGCTACAGATACGCAGTATTTT.

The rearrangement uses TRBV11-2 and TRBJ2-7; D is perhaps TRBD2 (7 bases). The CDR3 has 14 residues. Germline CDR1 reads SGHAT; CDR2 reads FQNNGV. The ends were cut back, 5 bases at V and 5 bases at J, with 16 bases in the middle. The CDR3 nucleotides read TGTGCCAGCAGCCCTGGGACCGGGGGGCACGAGCAGTACTTC. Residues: CASSPGTGGHEQYF. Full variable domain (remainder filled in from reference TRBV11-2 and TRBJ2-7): EAGVAQSPRYKIIEKRQSVAFWCNPISGHATLYWYQQILGQGPKLLIQFQNNGVVDDSQLPKDRFSAERLKGVDSTLKIQPAKLEDSAVYLCASSPGTGGHEQYFGPGTRLTVT.

This CDR3 is CASSYPPSGGGEQYF. Here the CDR3 DNA reads TGTGCCAGCAGTTACCCCCCGAGCGGCGGCGGAGAGCAGTACTTC. The chain carries TRBV6-5 and TRBJ2-7; D is possibly TRBD2 (5 bases). Trimming left V 2 bases short and J 7 bases short, with 18 bases between. Germline V gene lookup returns CDR1 MNHEY and CDR2 SVGAGI. This CDR3 comprises 15 residues.

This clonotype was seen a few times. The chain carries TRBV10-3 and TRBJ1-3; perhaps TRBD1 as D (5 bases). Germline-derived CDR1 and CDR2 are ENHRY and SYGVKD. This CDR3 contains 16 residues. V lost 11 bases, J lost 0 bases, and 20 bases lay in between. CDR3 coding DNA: TGTGCCGCCGCCCTCGGGACCTGGAGCTCTGGAAACACCATATATTTT. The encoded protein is CAAALGTWSSGNTIYF.

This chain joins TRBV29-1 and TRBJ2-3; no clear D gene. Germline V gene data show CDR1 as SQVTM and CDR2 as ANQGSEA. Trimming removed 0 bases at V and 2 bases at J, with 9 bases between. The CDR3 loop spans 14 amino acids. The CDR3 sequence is CSVEEDLVTDTQYF. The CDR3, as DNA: TGCAGCGTTGAAGAGGACCTAGTCACAGATACGCAGTATTTT.

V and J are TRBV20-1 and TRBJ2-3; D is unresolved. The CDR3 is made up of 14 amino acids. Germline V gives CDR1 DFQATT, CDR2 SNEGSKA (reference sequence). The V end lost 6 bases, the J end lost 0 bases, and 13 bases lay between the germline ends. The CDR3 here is CSAPSLPSTDTQYF. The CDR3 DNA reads TGCAGTGCCCCAAGCCTACCTAGCACAGATACGCAGTATTTT.

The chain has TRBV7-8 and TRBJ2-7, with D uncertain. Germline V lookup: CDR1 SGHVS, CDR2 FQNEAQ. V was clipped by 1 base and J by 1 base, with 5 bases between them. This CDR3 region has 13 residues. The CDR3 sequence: CASSLDRSYEQYF. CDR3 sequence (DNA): TGTGCCAGCAGCTTAGACAGATCCTACGAGCAGTACTTC.

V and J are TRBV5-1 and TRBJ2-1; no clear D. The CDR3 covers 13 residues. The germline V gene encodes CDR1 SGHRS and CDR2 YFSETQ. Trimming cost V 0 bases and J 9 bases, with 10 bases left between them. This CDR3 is CASSLAGSGEQFF. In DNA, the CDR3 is TGCGCCAGCAGCTTGGCAGGTTCTGGTGAGCAGTTCTTC.

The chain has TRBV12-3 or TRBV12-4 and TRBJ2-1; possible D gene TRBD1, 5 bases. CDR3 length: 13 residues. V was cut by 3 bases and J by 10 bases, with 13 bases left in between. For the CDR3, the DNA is TGTGCCAGCAGTTTTTTAGGGGCCTGGGAGCAGTTCTTC. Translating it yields CASSFLGAWEQFF.